This T cell receptor beta chain comes out of a study of PD-1 blockade in classical Hodgkin lymphoma (dated by TCRdb to 2020 to 2022). Some background on the complete study: Nivolumab dosing was 3 mg/kg intravenously every 2 weeks, continuing until either disease progression or unacceptable toxicity. The study used CyTOF and TCR beta sequencing to define a peripheral blood immune signature of response to PD-1 blockade in classical Hodgkin lymphoma.

Broader findings and caveats from the paper: The study covered only a single clinical trial cohort, and the causes of the repertoire differences, possibly disease activity or prior therapy, were still not defined. Trial patients achieving complete response had baseline diversity similar to newly diagnosed patients, whereas partial responders and progressors had significantly lower diversity. By C4D1, a significant rise was seen in CD4+ TCR diversity but not in CD8+ TCR diversity (p=0.0027 vs p=0.16), and the rise was most apparent among complete responders (p=0.02). Baseline TCR diversity was reported to be lower in newly diagnosed patients than in healthy donors and to be lower still in relapsed/refractory patients. Diversity was lower in patients who began nivolumab less than 1 year after ASCT, so these patients were left out of later analyses to avoid confounding by immune reconstitution.

The Qiagen DNeasy kit was used to extract genomic DNA both from unsorted PBMCs and from the negatively selected CD4+ and CD8+ fractions. TCR beta CDR3 regions were subjected to amplification by immunoSEQ multiplex PCR with primers that anneal to V and J segments. Amplification bias was minimized using a synthetic immune receptor repertoire, and residual bias was removed computationally after sequencing. On the study's bioinformatics: Repertoire diversity was quantified as the Shannon entropy index using custom Python scripts. The unsorted, CD4+ and CD8+ repertoires were each analyzed separately, with the exception of combined analyses, where CD4+ and CD8+ sequences were merged in silico. A clone counted as expanded when the clone's frequency after treatment rose at least 2-fold relative to C1D1, and clones undetected at baseline were given a pseudocount of 0.5. Singleton clones were defined as clones with 0 or 1 copy at C1D1, and non-singleton clones were defined as clones with 2 or more copies. Clones expanded in unsorted samples were annotated as CD4+, CD8+ or unknown by matching protein sequences in sorted samples from the same patient. Wilcoxon tests on paired samples were used to test changes in diversity from C1D1 to C4D1. This is the immuneACCESS table as TCRdb keeps it, with only in-frame sequences that have V and J called. A part of the clones is gone; compared with another copy, unresolved V genes explain less than half, and the rest is unexplained. V and J calls plus clone size are reproduced from that table; the DNA served to infer D and trimming. The sample has approximately 13,000 clones on record, 90% to 95% of them singletons. The top ten clonotypes cover 20% of the sample.

A word on this clone: It lacks a known antigen. No base quality values were provided; no much bigger clone lies one nucleotide off.

The CDR3 spans 16 residues, from the cysteine through the phenylalanine. Only the CDR3 DNA is retained, 48 bases long and in frame from the first base. In the germline V gene, CDR1 corresponds to MRHNA and CDR2 to SNTAGT. Trimming takes 8 bases off V and 4 bases off J; junction bases not matched to a gene: 14. The time point label on this specimen signifies: cycle 1 day 1 (C1D1), immediately before nivolumab initiation. Every trial patient had relapsed following autologous stem cell transplantation, and prior brentuximab vedotin exposure was what differed among cohorts A, B and C. A total of 50 to 70 patients with relapsed/refractory classical Hodgkin lymphoma made up the trial cohort, and each patient's best overall response was complete response, partial response or progressive disease. In the multi-cohort phase II CheckMate 205 trial, trial patients received single-agent nivolumab. An independent review committee assessed best overall response by applying the 2007 International Working Group response criteria. Trial PBMCs were obtained immediately prior to nivolumab initiation (C1D1) and on therapy at cycle 2 day 1 and cycle 4 day 1. Peripheral blood was collected in 8 mL Vacutainer Cell Preparation Tubes, from which PBMCs were isolated by centrifugation and then cryopreserved.

The sequence joins TRBV6-4 to TRBJ2-5, with 9 bases in between that match TRBD2. The material was peripheral blood mononuclear cells (PBMCs), obtained at baseline. The TCR sequence derives from a human donor with classical Hodgkin lymphoma. The encoded CDR3 is CASSPDGRGGRETQYF. The DNA sequence follows: TGTGCCAGCTCCCCCGATGGGCGGGGGGGCCGAGAGACCCAGTACTTC.